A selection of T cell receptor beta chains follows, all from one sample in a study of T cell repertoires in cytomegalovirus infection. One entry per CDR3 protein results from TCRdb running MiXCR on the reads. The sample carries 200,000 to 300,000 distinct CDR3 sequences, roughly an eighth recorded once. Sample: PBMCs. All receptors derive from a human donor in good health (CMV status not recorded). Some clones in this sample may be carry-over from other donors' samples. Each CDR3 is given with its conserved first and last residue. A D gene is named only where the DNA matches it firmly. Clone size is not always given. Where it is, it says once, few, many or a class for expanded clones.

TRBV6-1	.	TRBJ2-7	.	CASGQLPYEQYF	TGTGCCAGCGGACAATTGCCCTACGAGCAGTACTTC
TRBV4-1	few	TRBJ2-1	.	CASSPLGTEQFF	TGCGCCAGCAGCCCTCTCGGGACAGAGCAGTTCTTC
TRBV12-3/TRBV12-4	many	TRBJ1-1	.	CASSLGPGVGTEAFF	TGTGCCAGCAGTTTAGGCCCGGGGGTTGGCACTGAAGCTTTCTTT
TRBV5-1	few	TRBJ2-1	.	CASSLEARRSYNEQFF	TGCGCCAGCAGCTTGGAGGCTAGGCGGTCCTACAATGAGCAGTTCTTC
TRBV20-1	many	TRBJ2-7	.	CSATYRRHRTGIYEQYF	TGCAGTGCCACTTACCGTAGACATCGAACTGGGATCTACGAGCAGTACTTC
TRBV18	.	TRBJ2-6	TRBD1	CASSPLGQAASGANVLTF	TGTGCCAGCTCACCACTAGGACAGGCGGCCTCTGGGGCCAACGTCCTGACTTTC
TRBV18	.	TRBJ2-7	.	CASSDGRGAYEQYF	TGTGCCAGCTCCGACGGACGGGGAGCTTACGAGCAGTACTTC
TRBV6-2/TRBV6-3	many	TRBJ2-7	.	CASIGATGAYEQYF	TGTGCCAGCATAGGCGCTACAGGAGCCTACGAGCAGTACTTC
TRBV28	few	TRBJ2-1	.	CASIPGGPGNEQFF	TGTGCCAGCATTCCCGGAGGGCCCGGAAATGAGCAGTTCTTC
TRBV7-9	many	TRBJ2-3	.	CASSFQGTTDTQYF	TGTGCCAGCAGCTTTCAGGGGACCACAGATACGCAGTATTTT
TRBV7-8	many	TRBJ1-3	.	CASTPDGSSGNTIYF	TGTGCCAGCACCCCGGACGGAAGCTCTGGAAACACCATATATTTT
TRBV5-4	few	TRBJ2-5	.	CASSLRVGQETQYF	TGTGCCAGCAGCTTGAGGGTCGGGCAAGAGACCCAGTACTTC
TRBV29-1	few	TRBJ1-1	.	CSVGSMNTEAFF	TGCAGCGTCGGGTCCATGAACACTGAAGCTTTCTTT
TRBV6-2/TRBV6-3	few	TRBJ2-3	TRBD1	CASSYAHGDRSTDTQYF	TGTGCCAGCAGTTACGCACATGGGGACAGAAGCACAGATACGCAGTATTTT
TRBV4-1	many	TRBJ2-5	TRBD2	CASSQDPRGLEETQYF	TGCGCCAGCAGCCAAGACCCGCGGGGGTTGGAAGAGACCCAGTACTTC
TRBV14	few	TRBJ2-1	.	CASSQYNEQFF	TGTGCCAGCAGCCAATACAATGAGCAGTTCTTC
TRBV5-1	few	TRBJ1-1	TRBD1	CASSATATGGKTEAFF	TGCGCCAGCAGCGCGACCGCGACAGGGGGCAAAACTGAAGCTTTCTTT
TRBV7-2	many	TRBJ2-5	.	CASSRDSQETQYF	TGTGCCAGCAGCCGGGACTCTCAAGAGACCCAGTACTTC
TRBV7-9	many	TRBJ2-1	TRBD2	CAPGPGLAGGSEQFF	TGTGCCCCTGGTCCGGGACTAGCGGGGGGATCGGAGCAGTTCTTC